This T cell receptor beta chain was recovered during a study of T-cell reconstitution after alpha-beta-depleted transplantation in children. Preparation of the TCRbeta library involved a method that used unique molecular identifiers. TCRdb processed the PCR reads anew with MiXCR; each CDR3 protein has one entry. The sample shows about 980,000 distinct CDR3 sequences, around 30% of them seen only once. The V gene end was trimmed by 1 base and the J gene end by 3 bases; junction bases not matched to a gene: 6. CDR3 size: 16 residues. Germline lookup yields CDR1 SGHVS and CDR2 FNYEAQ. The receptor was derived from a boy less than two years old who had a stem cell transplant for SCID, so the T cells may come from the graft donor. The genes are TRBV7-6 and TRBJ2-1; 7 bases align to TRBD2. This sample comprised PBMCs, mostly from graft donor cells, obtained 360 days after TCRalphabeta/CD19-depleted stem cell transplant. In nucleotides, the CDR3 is TGTGCCAGCAGCTTAGTGACGGGGGGACTCTACAATGAGCAGTTCTTC. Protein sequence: CASSLVTGGLYNEQFF.